The rows below give T cell receptor beta chains drawn from one sample of a study of Ad26.COV2.S vaccination and SARS-CoV-2 variants. The protocol was immunoSEQ multiplex PCR, while the TCRdb copy is restricted to in-frame clones and leaves out a portion. The table includes some 340,000 clones, 86% detected once. The sample was peripheral blood, taken in a trial of Ad26.COV2.S vaccine versus placebo. The receptors shown here come from a person aged 18-65 years who received the Ad26.COV2.S COVID-19 vaccine or a placebo. Each CDR3 is given with its conserved first and last residue.

V,CDR3
TRBV5-1,CASSFDGSSNTEAFF
TRBV6-6,CASSSPLHF
TRBV6-5,CASRFLQGGYEQYF
TRBV10-3,CAITDRSHNEQFF
TRBV20-1,CSASRKGYQETQYF
TRBV5-1,CASTPGGIAKNIQYF
TRBV4-1,CASSLVRVAGEAFF
TRBV27,CASRRLDGNTEAFF
TRBV4-2,CASSQKRAGELFF
TRBV5-1,CASSLDRRGAPLTEAFF
TRBV7-6,CASSFSYRDRPNSGNTIYF
TRBV12-3/TRBV12-4,CASSLGGVTEAFF
TRBV9,CASSPSVLNYGYTF
TRBV27,CASSSSGGPYEQFF
TRBV2,CASTLSAGGNTEAFF
TRBV3-1/TRBV3-2,CASSHPGGGPDTQYF
TRBV19,CASSSYRGKAFF
TRBV7-2,CASSLPSGGLAEQYF
TRBV11-2,CASSFGTGGNQPQHF
TRBV6-2/TRBV6-3,CASSRGNQPQHF
TRBV4-1,CASSQARGETQYF
TRBV30,CAWRAPSNTNSPLHF
TRBV11-2,CASSTGGGTRAKQYF
TRBV12-5,CASGLGPGLSLTDTQYF